This is a list of T cell receptor beta chains from one sample in a study of OX40 agonist ivuxolimab in advanced cancers. Produced via immunoSEQ multiplex PCR; TCRdb's table is partial and in-frame only. The sample lists about 90,000 clones, 85% to 90% seen once, with more than 0.15% in the top ten. Sequenced material: CD4+ or CD8+ T cells sorted from blood, taken in a trial of the OX40 agonist ivuxolimab. Receptors originate from an adult with an advanced solid tumor such as melanoma, head and neck, liver or kidney cancer. Both conserved end residues are part of each CDR3. Fields, in order: V gene, J gene, D gene, clone size, CDR3 DNA, CDR3 protein. A D gene is named only where the DNA matches it firmly. Rows may omit the clone size; those that give it use once, few, many or a size class.

v_gene: TRBV6-1
j_gene: TRBJ1-3
d_gene: TRBD1
abundance: NA
CDR3nt: TGTGCCAGCAGGTCCGGGACAGGCCTCGGAAACACCATATATTTT
CDR3aa: CASRSGTGLGNTIYF

v_gene: TRBV30
j_gene: TRBJ2-6
d_gene: NA
abundance: once
CDR3nt: TGTGCCTGGAGTGTGGGGAGGGTCCTGACTTTC
CDR3aa: CAWSVGRVLTF

v_gene: TRBV13
j_gene: TRBJ1-2
d_gene: NA
abundance: NA
CDR3nt: TGTGCCAGCAGCTTAGATCGGGCCGACTATGGCTACACCTTC
CDR3aa: CASSLDRADYGYTF

v_gene: TRBV7-9
j_gene: TRBJ1-1
d_gene: NA
abundance: NA
CDR3nt: TGTGCCAGCAGCAACCGGGACCTAGGTCCGCGAAACACTGAAGCTTTCTTT
CDR3aa: CASSNRDLGPRNTEAFF

v_gene: TRBV28
j_gene: TRBJ2-2
d_gene: TRBD1
abundance: NA
CDR3nt: TGTGCCAGCAGGACACAGGGGGCTGCCGGGGAGCTGTTTTTT
CDR3aa: CASRTQGAAGELFF

v_gene: TRBV29-1
j_gene: TRBJ2-7
d_gene: NA
abundance: NA
CDR3nt: TGCAGCGTTGAGGGGCGGGGGCGCGAGCAGTACTTC
CDR3aa: CSVEGRGREQYF

v_gene: TRBV2
j_gene: TRBJ2-7
d_gene: NA
abundance: NA
CDR3nt: NA
CDR3aa: CASTSWGQGSYEQHF

v_gene: TRBV30
j_gene: TRBJ2-1
d_gene: TRBD1
abundance: NA
CDR3nt: TGTGCCTGGGTCCTGAGACAGGGGAGGTTCTTC
CDR3aa: CAWVLRQGRFF

v_gene: TRBV30
j_gene: TRBJ1-6
d_gene: NA
abundance: NA
CDR3nt: TGTGCCTGGAGTCTGGGAGGCGATTCACCCCTCCACTTT
CDR3aa: CAWSLGGDSPLHF

v_gene: TRBV5-1
j_gene: TRBJ2-6
d_gene: NA
abundance: NA
CDR3nt: TGCGCCAGCAGCGTCGGCTCTGGGGCCAACGTCCTGACTTTC
CDR3aa: CASSVGSGANVLTF

v_gene: TRBV4-2
j_gene: TRBJ1-4
d_gene: TRBD1
abundance: NA
CDR3nt: TGTGCCAGCAGCCACCGCAGACAGGGGGGTTATGAAAAACTGTTTTTT
CDR3aa: CASSHRRQGGYEKLFF

v_gene: TRBV6-5
j_gene: TRBJ2-7
d_gene: NA
abundance: NA
CDR3nt: TGTGCCAGCAGTTACTCGGTAGCTGGGACGGGGTACGAGCAGTACTTC
CDR3aa: CASSYSVAGTGYEQYF

v_gene: TRBV2
j_gene: TRBJ1-6
d_gene: TRBD1
abundance: NA
CDR3nt: TGTGCCAGCAGTATGGACAGGGTGGTTTCACCCCTCCACTTT
CDR3aa: CASSMDRVVSPLHF

v_gene: TRBV5-4
j_gene: TRBJ2-3
d_gene: NA
abundance: NA
CDR3nt: TGTGCCAGCAGGAGCCTGAGCACAGATACGCAGTATTTT
CDR3aa: CASRSLSTDTQYF

v_gene: TRBV7-2
j_gene: TRBJ2-3
d_gene: TRBD2
abundance: NA
CDR3nt: TGTGCCAGCCGATTGACGGGACTAGGCACAGATACGCAGTATTTT
CDR3aa: CASRLTGLGTDTQYF

v_gene: TRBV15
j_gene: TRBJ2-1
d_gene: NA
abundance: NA
CDR3nt: TGTGCCACCAGCAGAGATTTTGGCCAGGGAAATTTTAATGAGCAGTTCTTC
CDR3aa: CATSRDFGQGNFNEQFF

v_gene: TRBV6-5
j_gene: TRBJ1-4
d_gene: NA
abundance: NA
CDR3nt: TGTGCCAGCAGAAAACAGGGAATGGAAGAAAAACTGTTTTTT
CDR3aa: CASRKQGMEEKLFF